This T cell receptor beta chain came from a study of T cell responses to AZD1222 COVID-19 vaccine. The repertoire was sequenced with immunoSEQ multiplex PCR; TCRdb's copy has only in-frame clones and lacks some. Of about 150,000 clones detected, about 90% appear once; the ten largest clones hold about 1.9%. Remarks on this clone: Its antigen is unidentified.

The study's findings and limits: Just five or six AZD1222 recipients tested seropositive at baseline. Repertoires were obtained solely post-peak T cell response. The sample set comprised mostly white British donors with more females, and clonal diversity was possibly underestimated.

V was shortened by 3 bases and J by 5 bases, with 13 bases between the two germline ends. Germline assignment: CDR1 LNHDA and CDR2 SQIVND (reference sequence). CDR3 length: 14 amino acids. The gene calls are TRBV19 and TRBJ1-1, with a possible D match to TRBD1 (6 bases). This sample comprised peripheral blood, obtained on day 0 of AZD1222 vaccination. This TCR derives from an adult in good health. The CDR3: CASSIGGGLTEAFF. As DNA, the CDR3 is TGTGCCAGTAGTATTGGAGGGGGACTTACTGAAGCTTTCTTT.